This T cell receptor (beta chain) was captured by sequencing in a study of regulatory T cells in long-lasting Graves disease. The time point is: newly diagnosed GD, antithyroid drugs for less than 3 months. Following extraction of RNA from PBMCs, that RNA was used to make the TCR library. Germline V gene lookup returns CDR1 MNHEY and CDR2 SVGAGI. V was cut by 0 bases and J by 0 bases, with 9 bases left in between. CDR3 length equals 17 residues. The authors built TCR beta libraries using iRepertoire HTBI primers and Arm-PCR of CDR3 regions. TCRdb ran MiXCR on the multiplex PCR reads and lists one entry per CDR3 protein. The table has 520,000 or so distinct CDR3 sequences, about 12% seen once. The sample was also linked to a second study, of T cells in Graves' hyperthyroidism and ophthalmopathy.

This TCR came from a woman in her 30s with Graves disease. Material: peripheral blood mononuclear cells (PBMCs), obtained at new diagnosis, from a patient treated with antithyroid drugs. This sequence joins TRBV6-5 and TRBJ1-6; D gene unclear. The CDR3 here is CASSYSRQSSYNSPLHF. CDR3 coding DNA: TGTGCCAGCAGTTACTCGAGACAAAGCTCCTATAATTCACCCCTCCACTTT.